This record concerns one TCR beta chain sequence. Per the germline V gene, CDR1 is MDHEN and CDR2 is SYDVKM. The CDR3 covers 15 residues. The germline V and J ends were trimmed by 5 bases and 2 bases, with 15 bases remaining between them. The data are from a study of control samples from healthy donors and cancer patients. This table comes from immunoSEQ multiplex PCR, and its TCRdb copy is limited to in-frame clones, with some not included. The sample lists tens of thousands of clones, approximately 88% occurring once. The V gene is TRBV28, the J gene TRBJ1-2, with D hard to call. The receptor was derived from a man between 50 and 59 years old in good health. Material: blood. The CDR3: CASSPPDGENYGYTF. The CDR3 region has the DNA TGTGCCAGCAGTCCACCGGACGGGGAAAACTATGGCTACACCTTC.